This note documents a single T cell receptor (beta chain) sequence. Random hexamers served to reverse transcribe roughly 0.45 to 1 ug RNA. TCRdb analysed the immunoSEQ multiplex PCR reads with MiXCR anew, one entry per CDR3 protein. The sample shows 400,000 or so distinct CDR3 sequences, 75% to 90% of them seen only once. This entry comes from a study of CD8 T cells in Susac syndrome. From germline, CDR1 is LGHNT and CDR2 FRNRAP. The CDR3 totals 12 residues. V lost 7 bases and J lost 9, with 13 bases in between. It was negative isolation that provided the CD8+ and CD4+ T cells, whereas TEMRA cells were enriched by FACS.

This chain connects TRBV12-5 to TRBJ2-1; D perhaps matches TRBD2 (5 bases). Sequencing used CD8+ T cells from PBMCs. The origin of this receptor is a human donor with multiple sclerosis. DNA for the CDR3: TGTGCTAGTGCCCACGAGGGTGGTGAGCAGTTCTTC. Amino acid sequence: CASAHEGGEQFF.